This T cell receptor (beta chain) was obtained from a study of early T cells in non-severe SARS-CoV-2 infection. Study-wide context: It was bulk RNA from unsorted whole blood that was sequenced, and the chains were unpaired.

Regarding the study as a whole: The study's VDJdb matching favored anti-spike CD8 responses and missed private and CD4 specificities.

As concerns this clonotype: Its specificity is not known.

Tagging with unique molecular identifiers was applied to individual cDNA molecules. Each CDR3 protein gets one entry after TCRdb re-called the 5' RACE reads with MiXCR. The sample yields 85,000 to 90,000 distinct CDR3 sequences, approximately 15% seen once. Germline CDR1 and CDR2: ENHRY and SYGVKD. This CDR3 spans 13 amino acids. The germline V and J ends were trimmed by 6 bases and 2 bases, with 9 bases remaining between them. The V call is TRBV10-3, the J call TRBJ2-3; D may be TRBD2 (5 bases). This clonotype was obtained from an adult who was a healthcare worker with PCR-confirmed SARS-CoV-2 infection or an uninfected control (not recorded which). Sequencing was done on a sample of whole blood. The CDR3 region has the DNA TGTGCCATCAGGCCCGGGGACACAGATACGCAGTATTTT. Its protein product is CAIRPGDTDTQYF.